The 24 T cell receptor beta chains given below trace back to one sample, sequenced in a study of tumor-infiltrating lymphocytes in primary liver carcinoma. Germline DNA was also extracted, and blood RNA was taken from unsorted whole blood. TCR beta cDNA was made from 500 ng total RNA with a constant-region primer. Slightly modified ARM-PCR, run as three nested multiplex PCR rounds, produced the TCR beta libraries. The first two PCR rounds, approximately 10 cycles each, used TRBV1-TRBV30 forward primers and a C-beta reverse primer. TCRdb passed the multiplex PCR reads through MiXCR, listing each CDR3 protein once. Among fewer than 400,000 distinct CDR3 sequences listed, nearly 60% were seen once. The sample was peripheral blood. These TCRs come from a woman aged 25 to 39 with primary liver carcinoma and hepatitis B virus infection.

To note about this clonotype: One end of the junction fails to match germline, which may point to a read error. CDR3 region: CANSSLMRGRYQETQYF. CDR3 coding DNA: TGTGCCAACAGCTCTCTTATGCGGGGTAGGTACCAAGAGACCCAGTACTTC. V usage is TRBV11-2 and J usage is TRBJ2-5, with D possibly TRBD2 on 6 matching bases. CDR1 is SGHAT and CDR2 is FQNNGV in the germline V gene. The length of the CDR3 is 17 residues.

V and J are TRBV7-9 and TRBJ1-5; TRBD1 might be the D (5 bases). Looked up from germline, CDR1 is SEHNR and CDR2 is FQNEAQ (reference sequence). The CDR3 sequence is 12 residues long. Trimming shortened V by 11 bases and J by 2 bases, and 10 bases separated the two germline ends. In DNA, the CDR3 is TGTGCCTGCGGGGGTGGCAATCAGCCCCAGCATTTT. Its protein is CACGGGNQPQHF.

The chain is built from TRBV18 and TRBJ2-1, with D possibly matching TRBD1 (6 bases). V lost 2 bases and J lost 4, with 15 bases in between. There are 16 residues in the CDR3. Germline CDR1 reads KGHSH; CDR2 reads LQKENI. The CDR3 loop reads CASSPGWDTLYNEQFF. CDR3 nucleotides: TGTGCCAGCTCACCAGGCTGGGACACACTGTACAATGAGCAGTTCTTC.

The CDR3 DNA is TGTGCCACCCAGTCCCGGGGGAACACTGAAGCTTTCTTT. Its translation: CATQSRGNTEAFF. The chain carries TRBV6-2 or TRBV6-3 and TRBJ1-1; D not resolved. Trimming cost V 10 bases and J 1 base, with 13 bases left between them. The CDR3 loop spans 13 amino acids. Germline V gene lookup returns CDR1 MNHEY and CDR2 SVGEGT.

This clonotype was recorded only once. V is TRBV2 and J is TRBJ1-5, with a tentative D call TRBD1 (5 bases). CDR1 SNHLY and CDR2 FYNNEI come from the germline V gene. The V end was cut by 3 bases, the J end by 0 bases, with 9 bases between. The CDR3 covers 15 residues. The CDR3 bases are TGTGCCAGCAGTGAGGTAAGGGGTAGCAATCAGCCCCAGCATTTT. This encodes CASSEVRGSNQPQHF. Full variable domain (missing parts from reference TRBV2 and TRBJ1-5): EPEVTQTPSHQVTQMGQEVILRCVPISNHLYFYWYRQILGQKVEFLVSFYNNEISEKSEIFDDQFSVERPDGSNFTLKIRSTKLEDSAMYFCASSEVRGSNQPQHFGDGTRLSIL.

This clonotype was detected only a few times. The chain is built from TRBV14 and TRBJ2-7, with D maybe TRBD1 (5 bases). V lost 8 bases and J lost 6, with 14 bases in between. Germline-derived CDR1 and CDR2 are SGHDN and FVKESK. CDR3 length equals 12 residues. The CDR3 nucleotides read TGTGCCAGCCAACGGTCAAGGGGCGAGCAGTACTTC. Translation: CASQRSRGEQYF.

A remark on this clonotype: This may arise from a read error, as a much more abundant clone is one base away. The CDR3 carries no conserved terminal phenylalanine or tryptophan, so it likely arises from a read error. The CDR3 loop reads CATSSVPTSSGEQYL. For the CDR3, the DNA is TGCGCCACCAGTTCGGTCCCTACTAGCAGCGGCGAGCAGTACTTA. The chain is built from TRBV4-1 and TRBJ2-7, with D tentatively TRBD2 (6 bases). The CDR3 spans 15 residues. Germline loops: CDR1 MGHRA, CDR2 YSYEKL. V lost 10 bases to trimming and J lost 6 bases, with 25 bases between them.

The sample holds one count of this clonotype. A junction boundary mismatches the germline segment, possibly from a read error. The rearrangement uses TRBV6-5 and TRBJ1-4, with D unresolved. This CDR3 spans 10 amino acids. Germline CDR1 and CDR2: MNHEY and SVGAGI. The CDR3 region has the DNA TGTGCCAGCATGGGTGAACAACTGTTTTTT. Its protein product is CASMGEQLFF.

The table lists this clonotype with a count of one. A single base separates this from a much larger clone, so it may be a read error. The chain carries TRBV12-3 or TRBV12-4 and TRBJ2-1, with 8 bases identical to TRBD2. The CDR3 is made up of 15 amino acids. The CDR3 is CASSAGLGSYNEQLF. In nucleotides, the CDR3 is TGTGCCAGCAGCGCGGGACTAGGGTCCTACAATGAGCAGCTCTTC.

The genes are TRBV11-2 and TRBJ2-5; the D gene is possibly TRBD1 (6 bases). Germline values: CDR1 SGHAT, CDR2 FQNNGV. The CDR3 is 13 residues long. V was clipped by 11 bases and J by 5 bases, with 18 bases between them. The CDR3 coding sequence is TGTGCCGGCAACTCTACAGGGACGGAGACCCAGTACTTC. It encodes CAGNSTGTETQYF.

This chain connects TRBV20-1 to TRBJ2-3; no firm D call. The CDR3 runs to 11 residues. V was clipped by 0 bases and J by 8 bases, with 6 bases between them. Germline V gives CDR1 DFQATT, CDR2 SNEGSKA (reference sequence). The CDR3 is CSARDRATQYF. CDR3 in DNA: TGCAGTGCTAGAGATCGAGCTACGCAGTATTTT.

With regard to this clonotype: One end of the junction does not line up with germline, which may come from a read error. The gene calls are TRBV11-2 and TRBJ2-7; D might be TRBD1 (5 bases). The CDR3 runs to 14 residues. The germline V gene has CDR1 SGHAT and CDR2 FQNNGV. CDR3 nucleotide sequence: TGTGTCAGCAGCTTAGTCAACAGGAAGAACGAGCAGTACTTC. The encoded protein is CVSSLVNRKNEQYF.

This clonotype was observed once. As DNA, the CDR3 is TGTGCCAGCACCATGAACGGGGGGGGCGCAGAAAAACTGTTTTTT. It codes for CASTMNGGGAEKLFF. The genes are TRBV13 and TRBJ1-4, with TRBD1 as a possible D gene (6 bases). V was shortened by 7 bases and J by 8 bases, with 20 bases between the two germline ends. The germline CDR1 and CDR2 sequences are PRHDT and FYEKMQ (reference sequence). The length of the CDR3 is 15 residues.

This clonotype has at least ten counts. The chain carries TRBV11-2 and TRBJ2-7; 12 positions match TRBD2. CDR1 SGHAT and CDR2 FQNNGV come from the germline V gene. The length of the CDR3 is 14 residues. V gave up 4 bases and J gave up 7 bases; unmatched junction bases: 5. The CDR3 loop reads CASSWTSGTGEQYF. The DNA of the CDR3 is TGTGCCAGCAGCTGGACTAGCGGGACTGGGGAGCAGTACTTC.

To note about this clonotype: A much larger clone lies one base from this, so it may be a read error. The CDR3 does not close with the conserved phenylalanine or tryptophan, likely indicating a read error. The CDR3 region is CSAPGLAGVRETQYS. In nucleotides, the CDR3 is TGCAGCGCTCCGGGACTAGCGGGAGTTAGAGAGACCCAGTACTCC. V gene TRBV29-1 combines with J gene TRBJ2-5; 14 nucleotides align to TRBD2. CDR3 length: 15 amino acids. The germline gives CDR1 SQVTM, CDR2 ANQGSEA. V lost 7 bases, J lost 4 bases, and 8 bases stayed unmatched.

The chain links TRBV25-1 to TRBJ1-1; D remains unclear. Germline V gene lookup returns CDR1 MGHDK and CDR2 SYGVNS. The ends were cut back, 5 bases at V and 4 bases at J, with 20 bases in the middle. CDR3 length equals 16 residues. In DNA, the CDR3 is TGTGCCAGCAGTAATTCTCTCGGGCCTCGGGGCACTGAAGCTTTCTTT. Translation gives CASSNSLGPRGTEAFF. The whole variable domain, remainder taken from reference TRBV25-1 and TRBJ1-1, is EADIYQTPRYLVIGTGKKITLECSQTMGHDKMYWYQQDPGMELHLIHYSYGVNSTEKGDLSSESTVSRIRTEHFPLTLESARPSHTSQYLCASSNSLGPRGTEAFFGQGTRLTVV.

In this sample, this clonotype turned up many times. The chain has TRBV29-1 and TRBJ1-6; D uncertain. V was cut by 6 bases and J by 10 bases, with 19 bases left in between. Germline-derived CDR1 and CDR2 are SQVTM and ANQGSEA. The CDR3 has 14 residues. CDR3 nucleotides: TGCAGCGTCCGCACCGGAGCGAGGGAATCACCCCTCCACTTT. Translated: CSVRTGARESPLHF.

The V call is TRBV12-3 or TRBV12-4, the J call TRBJ1-5; 10 bases fit TRBD1. The CDR3 sequence is 15 residues long. Trimming at V came to 6 bases and at J to 4 bases, leaving 6 bases not matched to a gene. In DNA, the CDR3 is TGTGCCAGCAGCAGCCGGGACAGGGGAAATCAGCCCCAGCATTTT. Translating gives CASSSRDRGNQPQHF.

The chain couples TRBV11-2 to TRBJ2-5, with D unresolved. The CDR3 sequence is 13 residues long. CDR1 is SGHAT, CDR2 FQNNGV, per germline. V lost 10 bases, J lost 7 bases, and 19 bases lay in between. DNA of the CDR3: TGTGCCACCTCTGCAGAACCCCTGAGGACCCAGTACTTC. Translation: CATSAEPLRTQYF.

This clonotype was counted a few times. The chain joins TRBV21-1 to TRBJ2-2; the table's D gene call, TRBD1, was not cross checked with the DNA. TRBV21-1 is a pseudogene locus. CDR3 length: 16 residues. The CDR3 sequence is CASSNEGQGAHRELFF. The CDR3 DNA reads as TGTGCCAGCAGTAATGAAGGACAGGGGGCCCATAGGGAGCTGTTTTTT.

In the case of this clonotype: This may be a read error, as it is one base from a much larger clone. The chain joins TRBV29-1 to TRBJ2-7, with D possibly TRBD2 on 6 matching bases. In germline, CDR1 is SQVTM, CDR2 ANQGSEA. V lost 3 bases and J lost 3, with 15 bases in between. This CDR3 has 14 residues. The CDR3 region has the DNA TGCAGCGTTGAGGCGGAGGGACCGGGCTACGAGCAGTACTTC. Amino acids: CSVEAEGPGYEQYF.

CDR3 nucleotides: TGCGCCAGCACTGGTAGGAGTACCAGGGAGCTGTTTTTT. This sequence encodes CASTGRSTRELFF. The V call is TRBV10-2, the J call TRBJ2-2; D not resolved. Germline V gene lookup returns CDR1 WSHSY and CDR2 SAAADI. The V gene lost 7 bases and the J gene lost 9 bases, with 15 bases spanning the gap. This CDR3 comprises 13 residues.

Details on this clonotype: A read error may be the cause here, since a much bigger clone is one base away. The chain carries TRBV6-5 and TRBJ1-1; D gene ambiguous. CDR3 size: 16 residues. Germline V lookup: CDR1 MNHEY, CDR2 SVGAGI. V was pared by 2 bases and J by 3 bases, with 16 bases between. CDR3 nucleotides: TGTGCCAGCAGTTACAGTACAGTTCGAGGTTACACTGAAGCTTTCTTT. This codes for CASSYSTVRGYTEAFF.

Of note for this clonotype: The junction and the germline gene differ at one end; a read error may be behind it. The rearrangement links TRBV28 to TRBJ2-4; a weak D match, TRBD2 (5 bases). The CDR3 totals 17 residues. Germline values: CDR1 MDHEN, CDR2 SYDVKM. This CDR3 is CANSSSGTSYTKNIQYF. The CDR3 DNA reads as TGTGCCAACAGTTCGAGCGGCACGAGCTATACCAAAAACATTCAGTACTTC.